Listed below are T cell receptor beta chains from one sample, sequenced in a study of blood T cell repertoires in COVID-19. Clones were sequenced by immunoSEQ multiplex PCR, and TCRdb holds only the in-frame ones, with some missing. The data hold about 160,000 clones, with about 86% observed a single time. The source material was peripheral blood. The receptor source for this set is a man aged 50 to 59 with active or convalescent COVID-19. Both conserved end residues are part of each CDR3. The D gene is left open where the match is weak. Size is omitted from some rows. Given values are once, few, many or a class for expanded clones.

d_gene: -; j_gene: TRBJ1-5; abundance: -; v_gene: TRBV24-1; CDR3nt: TGTGCCACCAGTGAGCCAGGGGATCGACAGCCCCAGCATTTT; CDR3aa: CATSEPGDRQPQHF
d_gene: TRBD1; j_gene: TRBJ1-5; abundance: -; v_gene: TRBV15; CDR3nt: TGTGCCACCAGCGGCGGACAGGGCAGTCAGCCCCAGCATTTT; CDR3aa: CATSGGQGSQPQHF
d_gene: -; j_gene: TRBJ1-1; abundance: -; v_gene: TRBV9; CDR3nt: TGTGCCAGCAGCCCCTGGGCAGGAGGGGACACTGAAGCTTTCTTT; CDR3aa: CASSPWAGGDTEAFF
d_gene: TRBD1; j_gene: TRBJ2-5; abundance: -; v_gene: TRBV11-2; CDR3nt: TGTGCCAGCAGCTCTGGGACAGGGGGCTTGTACCAAGAGACCCAGTACTTC; CDR3aa: CASSSGTGGLYQETQYF
d_gene: TRBD1; j_gene: TRBJ1-4; abundance: -; v_gene: TRBV6-6; CDR3nt: TGTGCCAGCAGTTACGTTGACAGGGTCGGGGAAAAACTGTTTTTT; CDR3aa: CASSYVDRVGEKLFF
d_gene: -; j_gene: TRBJ1-5; abundance: -; v_gene: TRBV6-5; CDR3nt: TGTGCCAGCACAACAGTCCTAGCCGAGCCCCAGCATTTT; CDR3aa: CASTTVLAEPQHF
d_gene: TRBD2; j_gene: TRBJ2-3; abundance: -; v_gene: TRBV7-2; CDR3nt: TGTGCCAGCAGCTTTAGCGGGGGAATGGATACGCAGTATTTT; CDR3aa: CASSFSGGMDTQYF
d_gene: TRBD1; j_gene: TRBJ2-7; abundance: once; v_gene: TRBV24-1; CDR3nt: TGTGCCACCAGTGACACGGGACAGGGCTACGAGCAGTACTTC; CDR3aa: CATSDTGQGYEQYF
d_gene: -; j_gene: TRBJ2-3; abundance: once; v_gene: TRBV19; CDR3nt: TGTGCCAGTAGAGCACAGTCAGATACGCAGTATTTT; CDR3aa: CASRAQSDTQYF
d_gene: TRBD1; j_gene: TRBJ2-2; abundance: -; v_gene: TRBV6-2/TRBV6-3; CDR3nt: TGTGCCAGCAGCCCTACAGCCGAGGGGGCGGCCGGGGAGCTGTTTTTT; CDR3aa: CASSPTAEGAAGELFF
d_gene: TRBD1; j_gene: TRBJ1-1; abundance: -; v_gene: TRBV19; CDR3nt: TGTGCCAGCTCTTCCGACAGGGCTCATGTTGCTAACACTGAAGCTTTCTTT; CDR3aa: CASSSDRAHVANTEAFF
d_gene: -; j_gene: TRBJ1-3; abundance: -; v_gene: TRBV5-1; CDR3nt: TGCGCCAGCAGCTTGCCTGGGGGGGCCTCTGGAAACACCATATATTTT; CDR3aa: CASSLPGGASGNTIYF
d_gene: TRBD1; j_gene: TRBJ1-6; abundance: -; v_gene: TRBV7-2; CDR3nt: TGTGCCAGCAGGGGCGCGCAGGGGGGCAATTCACCCCTCCACTTT; CDR3aa: CASRGAQGGNSPLHF
d_gene: TRBD1; j_gene: TRBJ1-5; abundance: -; v_gene: TRBV19; CDR3nt: TGTGCCAGTAAATCAGGGACAGGGGCTCAGCCCCAGCATTTT; CDR3aa: CASKSGTGAQPQHF
d_gene: -; j_gene: TRBJ1-2; abundance: -; v_gene: TRBV5-4; CDR3nt: TGTGCCAGCAGCCCCACAGAAACCTATGGCTACACCTTC; CDR3aa: CASSPTETYGYTF
d_gene: -; j_gene: TRBJ2-5; abundance: -; v_gene: TRBV12-3/TRBV12-4; CDR3nt: TGTGCCAGCAGATGGGACTCCCAAGAGACCCAGTACTTC; CDR3aa: CASRWDSQETQYF
d_gene: -; j_gene: TRBJ2-3; abundance: -; v_gene: TRBV28; CDR3nt: TGTGCCAGCAGTGGGGGGGCGGGGGCCCCAGATACGCAGTATTTT; CDR3aa: CASSGGAGAPDTQYF